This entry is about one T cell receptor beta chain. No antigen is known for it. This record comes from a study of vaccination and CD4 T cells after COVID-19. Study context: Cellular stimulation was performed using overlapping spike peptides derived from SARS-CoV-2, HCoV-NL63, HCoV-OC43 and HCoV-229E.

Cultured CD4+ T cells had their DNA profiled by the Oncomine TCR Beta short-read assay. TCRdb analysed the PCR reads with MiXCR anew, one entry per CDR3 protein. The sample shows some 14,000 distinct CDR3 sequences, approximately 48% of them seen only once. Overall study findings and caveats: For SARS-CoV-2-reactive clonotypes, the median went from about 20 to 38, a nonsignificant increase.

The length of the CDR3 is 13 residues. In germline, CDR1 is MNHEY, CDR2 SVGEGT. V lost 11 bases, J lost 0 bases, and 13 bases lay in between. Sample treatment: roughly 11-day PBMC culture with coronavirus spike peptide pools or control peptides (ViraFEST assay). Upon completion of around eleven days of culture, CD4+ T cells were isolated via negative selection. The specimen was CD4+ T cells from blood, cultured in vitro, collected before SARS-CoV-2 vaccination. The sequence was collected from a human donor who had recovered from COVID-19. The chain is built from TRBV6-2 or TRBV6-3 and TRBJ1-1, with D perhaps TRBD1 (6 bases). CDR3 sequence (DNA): TGTGCCCGGACAGAGCCTATGAACACTGAAGCTTTCTTT. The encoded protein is CARTEPMNTEAFF.